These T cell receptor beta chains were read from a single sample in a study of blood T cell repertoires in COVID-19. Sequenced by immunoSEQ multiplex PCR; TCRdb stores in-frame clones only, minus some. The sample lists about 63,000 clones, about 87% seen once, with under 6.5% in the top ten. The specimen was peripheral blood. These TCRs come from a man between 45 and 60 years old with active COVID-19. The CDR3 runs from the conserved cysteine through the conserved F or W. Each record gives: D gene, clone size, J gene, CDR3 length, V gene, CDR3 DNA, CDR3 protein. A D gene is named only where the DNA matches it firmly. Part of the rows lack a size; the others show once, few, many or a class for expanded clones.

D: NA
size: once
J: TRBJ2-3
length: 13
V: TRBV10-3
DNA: TGTGCCATCAGTGAGTCTCAGATAGATACGCAGTATTTT
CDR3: CAISESQIDTQYF

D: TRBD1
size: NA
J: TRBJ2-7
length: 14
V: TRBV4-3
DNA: TGCGCCAGCAGCCGAAGTACAGGGGGCTACGAGCAGTACTTC
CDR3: CASSRSTGGYEQYF

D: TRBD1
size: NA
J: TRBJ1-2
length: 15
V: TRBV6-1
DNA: TGTGCCAGCAGTGGCCTACCGGGACAGGGGGATGGCTACACCTTC
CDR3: CASSGLPGQGDGYTF

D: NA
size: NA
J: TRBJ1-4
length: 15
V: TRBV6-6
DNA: TGTGCCAGCAGTTACTCGGGAGGTGACAATGAAAAACTGTTTTTT
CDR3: CASSYSGGDNEKLFF

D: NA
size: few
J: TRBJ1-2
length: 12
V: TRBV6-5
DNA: TGTGCCAGCCGGCAGGGCCTAGAAGGGCACACCTTC
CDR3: CASRQGLEGHTF

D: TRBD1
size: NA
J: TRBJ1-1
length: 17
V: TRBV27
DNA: TGTGCCAGCAGTCGTGCCGGGACAGGGGGAACGAACACTGAAGCTTTCTTT
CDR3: CASSRAGTGGTNTEAFF

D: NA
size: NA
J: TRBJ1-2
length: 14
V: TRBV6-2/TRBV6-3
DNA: TGTGCCAGCAGTTACCCAGTCGTAAACTATGGCTACACCTTC
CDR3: CASSYPVVNYGYTF

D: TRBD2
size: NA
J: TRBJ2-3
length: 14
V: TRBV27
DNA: TGTGCCACCGGGCTAGCGGGAGGCCCAGATACGCAGTATTTT
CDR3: CATGLAGGPDTQYF

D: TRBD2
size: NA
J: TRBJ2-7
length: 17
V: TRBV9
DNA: TGTGCCAGCAGCTTAGGGGCTAGCGGGATGAACTCCTACGAGCAGTACTTC
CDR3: CASSLGASGMNSYEQYF

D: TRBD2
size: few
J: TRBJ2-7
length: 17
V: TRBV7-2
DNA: TGTGCCAGCAGCCCCCCCGGGACTAGCGGGATTAAATACGAGCAGTACTTC
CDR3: CASSPPGTSGIKYEQYF

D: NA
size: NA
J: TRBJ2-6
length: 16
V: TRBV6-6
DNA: TGTGCCAGCAGCAACCGGCAGGGTGCTGGGGCCAACGTCCTGACTTTC
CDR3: CASSNRQGAGANVLTF

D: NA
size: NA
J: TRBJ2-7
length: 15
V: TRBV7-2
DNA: TGTGCCAGCAGCTTAGCGGGCAGGGGTGGAAGGGAGCAGTACTTC
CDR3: CASSLAGRGGREQYF

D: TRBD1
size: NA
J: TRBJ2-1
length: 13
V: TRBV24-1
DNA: TGTGCCACCGCGGCAGGGGGTGTCCATGAGCAGTTCTTC
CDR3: CATAAGGVHEQFF

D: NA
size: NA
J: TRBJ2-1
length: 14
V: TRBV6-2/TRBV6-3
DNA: TGTGCCAGCAGTGCGGGACTCCCATACAATGAGCAGTTCTTC
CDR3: CASSAGLPYNEQFF

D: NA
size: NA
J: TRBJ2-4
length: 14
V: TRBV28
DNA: TGTGCCAGCAGTTTATGGGCCCAGGGAAACATTCAGTACTTC
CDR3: CASSLWAQGNIQYF

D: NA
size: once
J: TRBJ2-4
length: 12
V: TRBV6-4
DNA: TGTGCCAGCAGTGACGGAGGGAACATTCAGTACTTC
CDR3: CASSDGGNIQYF

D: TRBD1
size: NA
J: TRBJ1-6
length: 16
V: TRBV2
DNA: TGTGCCAGCACCCAATGGGGACAGGGGATTAATTCACCCCTCCACTTT
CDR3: CASTQWGQGINSPLHF

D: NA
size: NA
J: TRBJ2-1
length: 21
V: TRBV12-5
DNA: TGTGCTAGTGGCCCCTTTCCTAGCAGCCAGAGGCCCTTGGCGACCTACAATGAGCAGTTCTTC
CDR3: CASGPFPSSQRPLATYNEQFF

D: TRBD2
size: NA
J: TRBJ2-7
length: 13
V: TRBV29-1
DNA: TGCAGCGTGCCGGGACTAGACTCCTACGAGCAGTACTTC
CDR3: CSVPGLDSYEQYF

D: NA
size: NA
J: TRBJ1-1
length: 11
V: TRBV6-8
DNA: TGTGCCAGCAGCCACAATACTGAAGCTTTCTTT
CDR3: CASSHNTEAFF

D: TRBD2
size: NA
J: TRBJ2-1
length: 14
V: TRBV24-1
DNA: TGTGCCACCAGTGTTGCGGGACTAACTAGTGAGCAGTTCTTC
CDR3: CATSVAGLTSEQFF

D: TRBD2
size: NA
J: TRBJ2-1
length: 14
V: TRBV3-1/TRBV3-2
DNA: TGTGCCAGCAGCCAAGGACTAGCGGGAAATGAGCAGTTCTTC
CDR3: CASSQGLAGNEQFF

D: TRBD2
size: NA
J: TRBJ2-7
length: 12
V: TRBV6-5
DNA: TGTGCCAGCACGACTAGCGGGTACGAGCAGTACTTC
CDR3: CASTTSGYEQYF

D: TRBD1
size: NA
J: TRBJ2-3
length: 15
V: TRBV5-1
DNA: TGCGCCAGCAGCTTACAACAGGGGCTCACAGATACGCAGTATTTT
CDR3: CASSLQQGLTDTQYF

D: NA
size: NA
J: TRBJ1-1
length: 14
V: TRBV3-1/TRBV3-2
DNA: TGTGCCAGCAGCCAAGTGGCCGGGGACACTGAAGCTTTCTTT
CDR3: CASSQVAGDTEAFF

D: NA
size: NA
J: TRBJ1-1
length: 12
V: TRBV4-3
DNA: TGCGCCAGCTCCCGGGGAGGGACTGAAGCTTTCTTT
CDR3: CASSRGGTEAFF

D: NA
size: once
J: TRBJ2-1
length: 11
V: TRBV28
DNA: TGTGCCAGCAGTTCCTTAGGAAGCGAGTTCTTC
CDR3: CASSSLGSEFF

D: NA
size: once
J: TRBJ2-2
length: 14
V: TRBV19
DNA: TGTGCCAGTAGTATAGCATGGGGGGCCGGGGAGCTGTTTTTT
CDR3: CASSIAWGAGELFF

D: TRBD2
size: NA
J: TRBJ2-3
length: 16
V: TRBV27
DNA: TGTGCCAGCAGTTTATCGAAGGGCGGGAGTACAGATACGCAGTATTTT
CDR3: CASSLSKGGSTDTQYF

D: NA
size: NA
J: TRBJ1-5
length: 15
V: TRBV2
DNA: TGTGCCAGCAGTCAAACCTCAGGGACACGACAGCCCCAGCATTTT
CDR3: CASSQTSGTRQPQHF

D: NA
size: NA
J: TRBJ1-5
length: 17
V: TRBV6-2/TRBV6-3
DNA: TGTGCCAGCAGTTACTACGTGGCACGTTATAGCAATCAGCCCCAGCATTTT
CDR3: CASSYYVARYSNQPQHF

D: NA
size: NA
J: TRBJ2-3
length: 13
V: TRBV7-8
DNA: TGTGCCAGCAGTTTAACGCGGCCCCGTTGGGAGTATTTT
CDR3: CASSLTRPRWEYF

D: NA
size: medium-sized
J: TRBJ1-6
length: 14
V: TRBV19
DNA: TGTGCCAGTAGTATGGGGAGAGGAAATTCACCCCTCCACTTT
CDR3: CASSMGRGNSPLHF

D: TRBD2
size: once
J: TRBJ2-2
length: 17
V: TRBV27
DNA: TGTGCCAGCAGTTTAAGGACTAGCGGCCGAACGACCGGGGAGCTGTTTTTT
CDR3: CASSLRTSGRTTGELFF

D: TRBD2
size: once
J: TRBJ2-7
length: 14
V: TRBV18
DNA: TGTGCCAGCTCTCGACTAGCGGGGCTCTACGAGCAGTACTTC
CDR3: CASSRLAGLYEQYF

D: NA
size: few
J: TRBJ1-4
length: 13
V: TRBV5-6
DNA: TGTGCCAGCAGCTTAGGACTTGATGAAAAACTGTTTTTT
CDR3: CASSLGLDEKLFF

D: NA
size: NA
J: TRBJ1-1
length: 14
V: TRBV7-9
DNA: TGTGCCAGCAGCTTAGGGCGGGTGAACACTGAAGCTTTCTTT
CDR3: CASSLGRVNTEAFF

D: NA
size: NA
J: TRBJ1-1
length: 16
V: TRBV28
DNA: TGTGCCAGCTGGGGGCCATCGAGGCAGCAAAACACTGAAGCTTTCTTT
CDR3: CASWGPSRQQNTEAFF

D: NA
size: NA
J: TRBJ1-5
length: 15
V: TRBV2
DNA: TGTGCCAGCAGTGCTGAGGGGGAAAGCAATCAGCCCCAGCATTTT
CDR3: CASSAEGESNQPQHF

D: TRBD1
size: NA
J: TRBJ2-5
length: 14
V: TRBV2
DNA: TGTGCCAGCAGTCCGGGACAGAGGGGGGAGACCCAGTACTTC
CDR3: CASSPGQRGETQYF

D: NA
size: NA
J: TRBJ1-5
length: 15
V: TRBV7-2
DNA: TGTGCCAGCAGCAAACAGGGATTGAGCAATCAGCCCCAGCATTTT
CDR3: CASSKQGLSNQPQHF

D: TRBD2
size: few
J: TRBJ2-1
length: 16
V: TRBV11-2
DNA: TGTGCCAGCAGGAAAAGGGGACTAGCGGGAGTCCATGAGCAGTTCTTC
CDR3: CASRKRGLAGVHEQFF

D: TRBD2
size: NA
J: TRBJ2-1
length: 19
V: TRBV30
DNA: TGTGCCTGGTTTAAGCCTAGCGGGAAAGTTCTCGGGACCTACAATGAGCAGTTCTTC
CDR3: CAWFKPSGKVLGTYNEQFF

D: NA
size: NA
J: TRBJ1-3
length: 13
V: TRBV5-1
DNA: TGCGCCAGCAATCCGGGCTCTGGAAACACCATATATTTT
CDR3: CASNPGSGNTIYF

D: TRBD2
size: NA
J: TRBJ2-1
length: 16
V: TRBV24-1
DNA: TGTGCCACCAGTCAACATATAGCGGGAAGAGGGAATGAGCAGTTCTTC
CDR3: CATSQHIAGRGNEQFF

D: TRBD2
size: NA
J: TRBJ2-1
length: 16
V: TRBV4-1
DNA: TGCGCCAGCAGCCACCCTAGCGGGAGGGATTACAATGAGCAGTTCTTC
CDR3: CASSHPSGRDYNEQFF

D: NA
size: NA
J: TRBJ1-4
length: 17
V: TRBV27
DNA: TGTGCCAGCAGCTCGTTTCAGGGTTTTCTTTTCGGAGAAAAACTGTTTTTT
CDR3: CASSSFQGFLFGEKLFF